Presented here are 31 T cell receptor beta chains from one specimen sequenced in a study of Tregs in tolerant kidney transplant recipients. Related graft donors supplied nonmyeloablative bone marrow transplants, and mixed chimerism was transient. Generated by immunoSEQ multiplex PCR, the TCRdb table keeps only in-frame clones and is missing some. This listing includes roughly 15,000 clones. Sequencing used CD4+ T cells from blood (PBMCs), obtained 12 months after the transplant. Every receptor here comes from a human patient who received a combined kidney and bone marrow transplant. The T cells may partly be graft donor cells.

Notes on this clone: Sequencing ends 3 residues short of the CDR3 end; the germline J gene provides the rest. The chain has TRBV6-2 or TRBV6-3 and TRBJ2-3, with D unclear. The CDR3 is made up of 14 amino acids. V lost 0 bases to trimming and J lost 1 base, with 5 bases between them. Germline V gene sequence: CDR1 MNHEY, CDR2 SVGEGT. Incomplete CDR3 DNA: TGTGCCAGCAGTTACTCGGCCGGCACAGATACG. This gives the protein CASSYSAGTDT. In full, the CDR3 is CASSYSAGTDTQYF.

Of note for this clone: From the germline J gene comes the end of the CDR3, since the read stops 3 residues before it. The genes are TRBV5-1 and TRBJ2-5; no definite D call. The V end lost 4 bases, the J end lost 2 bases, and 9 bases lay between the germline ends. Germline V CDR1 and CDR2: SGHRS, YFSETQ. The CDR3 totals 13 residues. The CDR3 region is CASSRTDQETQYF. CDR3 DNA, as far as it was read: TGCGCCAGCAGCCGCACAGATCAAGAGACC.

Worth noting for this clone: The CDR3 goes on 3 residues after the read ends, and that part is filled in from the germline J gene. The V and J genes are TRBV18 and TRBJ2-7; TRBD1 matches at 9 bases. This CDR3 contains 15 residues. Germline CDR1 KGHSH, CDR2 LQKENI. The V segment lost 0 bases and the J segment 5 bases; nucleotides outside the gene matches: 5. The CDR3 region is CASSPPNRGRNEQYF. The CDR3 DNA, read in part, is TGTGCCAGCTCACCACCGAACAGGGGGCGGAACGAG.

Of note for this clone: The DNA ends 3 residues before the CDR3 does, and the rest of the CDR3 is filled in from the germline J gene. The J gene is TRBJ1-2, the V gene TRBV28; 7 bases agree with TRBD1. The length of the CDR3 is 13 residues. V lost 4 bases to trimming and J lost 4 bases; unmatched junction nucleotides: 3. Per the germline V gene, CDR1 is MDHEN and CDR2 is SYDVKM. The sequenced part of the CDR3 DNA is TGTGCCAGCAGTTCGGCAGGGGGCTATGGC. It encodes CASSSAGGYG. The full CDR3 reads CASSSAGGYGYTF.

As regards this clone: The sequenced fragment ends 3 residues before the CDR3 boundary, so the rest is inferred from the germline J gene. The chain links TRBV2 to TRBJ1-6; TRBD1 aligns across 10 bases. V shed 4 bases, J shed 10 bases, and the junction held 7 bases outside the gene matches. The germline V gene encodes CDR1 SNHLY and CDR2 FYNNEI. The CDR3 contains 15 residues. CDR3 residues: CASSGDRGVGSPLHF. CDR3 bases read: TGTGCCAGCAGTGGGGACAGGGGCGTTGGGTCACCC. The full variable domain, rest sourced from reference TRBV2 and TRBJ1-6, is EPEVTQTPSHQVTQMGQEVILRCVPISNHLYFYWYRQILGQKVEFLVSFYNNEISEKSEIFDDQFSVERPDGSNFTLKIRSTKLEDSAMYFCASSGDRGVGSPLHFGNGTRLTVT.

Considering frequency, this clone is medium-sized. The sequence runs out 3 residues before the end of the CDR3; the remainder is reconstructed from the germline J gene. The chain links TRBV20-1 to TRBJ1-1; no clear D. CDR1 and CDR2 (germline): DFQATT, SNEGSKA (reference sequence). CDR3 length: 12 residues. The V end was cut by 5 bases, the J end by 3 bases, with 10 bases between. CDR3 DNA, as far as it was read: TGCAGTGCTCCAGATGTGGACACTGAA. Protein product: CSAPDVDTE. The entire CDR3 reads CSAPDVDTEAFF.

Remarks on this clone: The read ends 3 residues early relative to the CDR3; the germline J gene fills the gap. The chain couples TRBV7-6 to TRBJ2-1, with 9 bases matching TRBD2. CDR1 and CDR2 from the germline V gene are SGHVS and FNYEAQ. Trimming at V came to 1 base and at J to 4 bases, leaving 11 bases not matched to a gene. The CDR3 is 18 residues long. CDR3 region: CASSLEKKNSGSYNEQFF. The DNA read from the CDR3 is TGTGCCAGCAGCTTAGAGAAGAAGAATAGCGGGAGTTACAATGAG.

Details on this clone: The read is 3 residues too short to cover the CDR3 end, so that end is filled in from the germline J gene. The chain combines TRBV2 with TRBJ2-5, with 8 bases identical to TRBD1. With 8 bases clipped from V and 4 bases from J, the junction kept 6 bases outside the gene matches. The length of the CDR3 is 13 residues. From germline, CDR1 is SNHLY and CDR2 FYNNEI. CDR3 protein: CASSGGAGETQYF. The part of the CDR3 DNA that was read is TGTGCCAGCTCAGGGGGCGCGGGAGAGACC.

Comment on this clone: The CDR3 is cut off 3 residues early in the read; its end comes from the germline J gene. The chain joins TRBV5-1 to TRBJ2-1; TRBD2 matches 9 bases. CDR1 SGHRS and CDR2 YFSETQ come from the germline V gene. The CDR3 is 16 amino acids. Trimming took 0 bases from V and 0 from J; bases not matched to a gene: 1. The sequenced part of the CDR3 DNA is TGCGCCAGCAGCTTGGGAGCGGGAGGCTCCTACAATGAG. Protein sequence: CASSLGAGGSYNE. The CDR3 in its entirety is CASSLGAGGSYNEQFF. Full variable domain (missing parts from reference TRBV5-1 and TRBJ2-1): KAGVTQTPRYLIKTRGQQVTLSCSPISGHRSVSWYQQTPGQGLQFLFEYFSETQRNKGNFPGRFSGRQFSNSRSEMNVSTLELGDSALYLCASSLGAGGSYNEQFFGPGTRLTVL.

Remarks on this clone: The junction differs from germline at one of its ends, possibly a read error. The read is 3 residues too short to cover the CDR3 end, so that end is filled in from the germline J gene. The V and J genes are TRBV7-7 and TRBJ2-2, with 7 positions matching TRBD1. Looked up from germline, CDR1 is SSHAT and CDR2 is FNYEAQ (reference sequence). The CDR3 is made up of 17 amino acids. Incomplete CDR3 DNA: TGTGCTAGCAGCTTAGCGCCAGGGGGTGCAAACACCGGGGAG. Its protein is CASSLAPGGANTGE. The whole CDR3 protein reads CASSLAPGGANTGELFF.

As for this clone: Read data end 3 residues before the CDR3 end; the end is taken from the germline J gene. V gene TRBV2 combines with J gene TRBJ1-2; D may be TRBD1 (5 bases). Between the trimmed V and J ends, which lost 2 bases and 4 bases, there was a span of 11 bases. Looked up from germline, CDR1 is SNHLY and CDR2 is FYNNEI. The CDR3 is 14 residues long. CDR3 DNA, as far as it was read: TGTGCCAGCAGTGAACAGGGTCCCCGCTATGGC. As protein: CASSEQGPRYG. In full, the CDR3 reads CASSEQGPRYGYTF. Full variable domain (rest looked up from reference TRBV2 and TRBJ1-2): EPEVTQTPSHQVTQMGQEVILRCVPISNHLYFYWYRQILGQKVEFLVSFYNNEISEKSEIFDDQFSVERPDGSNFTLKIRSTKLEDSAMYFCASSEQGPRYGYTFGSGTRLTVV.

With regard to this clone: Sequencing ends 3 residues short of the CDR3 end; the germline J gene provides the rest. The chain combines TRBV3-1 (or the pseudogene TRBV3-2) with TRBJ2-3; possible D gene TRBD2, 7 bases. Germline V gene lookup returns CDR1 LGHDT and CDR2 YNNKEL (reference sequence). Trimming took off 2 bases at V and 6 bases at J, with 9 bases between the two ends. The CDR3 runs 13 residues. The CDR3 sequence is CASSQWGGDTQYF. Partial CDR3 DNA: TGTGCCAGCAGCCAATGGGGGGGCGATACG.

On this clone: Read coverage stops 3 residues before the CDR3 terminus; the germline J gene supplies the remainder. The chain uses TRBV3-1 (or the pseudogene TRBV3-2) and TRBJ2-5; perhaps TRBD2 as D (5 bases). The CDR3 is 16 residues long. Germline V gene sequence: CDR1 LGHDT, CDR2 YNNKEL (reference sequence). The germline V and J ends were trimmed by 1 base and 0 bases, with 12 bases remaining between them. CDR3 DNA (partial): TGTGCCAGCAGCCAAGTGTCGGGGAATTACCAAGAGACC. This sequence encodes CASSQVSGNYQET. The entire CDR3 reads CASSQVSGNYQETQYF.

CDR3 DNA, as far as it was read: TGTGCCATCAGTGACCAATACAGGGCTAACTATGGC. Translation: CAISDQYRANYG. The whole CDR3 protein is CAISDQYRANYGYTF. The chain joins TRBV10-3 to TRBJ1-2; D perhaps matches TRBD1 (6 bases). The missing CDR3 end, 3 residues past where the read stops, is filled in from the germline J gene. Germline CDR1 is ENHRY and CDR2 is SYGVKD. V dropped 3 bases and J dropped 0 bases, with 11 bases sitting between them. This CDR3 contains 15 residues.

As to this clone: The read stops 3 residues short of the end of the CDR3; the missing end is completed from the germline J gene. The rearrangement links TRBV5-1 to TRBJ2-1; perhaps TRBD1 as D (5 bases). This CDR3 is built from 16 residues. V gave up 0 bases and J gave up 7 bases, with 17 bases separating them. The germline CDR1 and CDR2 sequences are SGHRS and YFSETQ. The chain's CDR3 is CASSLAVGVGVNEQFF. The DNA read from the CDR3 is TGCGCCAGCAGCTTGGCCGTAGGGGTTGGTGTTAATGAG.

On this clone: The read terminates 3 residues before the CDR3 end, so the remaining end is supplied by the germline J gene. The gene calls are TRBV7-7 and TRBJ2-5; 14 bases are a match to TRBD2. CDR3 length equals 15 residues. Germline assignment: CDR1 SSHAT and CDR2 FNYEAQ (reference sequence). V was clipped by 5 bases and J by 4 bases; unmatched bases: 3. The sequenced part of the CDR3 DNA is TGTGCCAGCAGCCGAGGACTAGCGGGAGGAGAGACC. Protein: CASSRGLAGGET. The full CDR3 protein is CASSRGLAGGETQYF.

To note about this clone: The DNA ends 3 residues before the CDR3 does, and the rest of the CDR3 is filled in from the germline J gene. This chain joins TRBV5-4 and TRBJ2-7; unclear D gene. This CDR3 has 14 amino acids. Looked up from germline, CDR1 is SGHNT and CDR2 is YYREEE (reference sequence). The germline V and J ends were trimmed by 3 bases and 2 bases, with 12 bases remaining between them. CDR3 region: CASSSPSGPYEQYF. CDR3 DNA, as far as it was read: TGTGCCAGCAGCTCCCCCTCGGGTCCCTACGAG.

Worth noting for this clone: The CDR3 end is not reached by the read, which stops 3 residues before it; the germline J gene fills it in. The rearrangement links TRBV5-4 to TRBJ2-7; 12 bases are shared with TRBD2. J lost 3 bases, V lost 4 bases, and 5 bases had no gene match. The germline V gene has CDR1 SGHNT and CDR2 YYREEE (reference sequence). CDR3 length: 15 residues. Partial CDR3 DNA: TGTGCCAGCAGCACGACTAGCGGGAGTCTCTACGAG. Its translation: CASSTTSGSLYE. The whole CDR3 region reads CASSTTSGSLYEQYF.

A note on this clone: The read finishes 3 residues shy of the CDR3 end, and the germline J gene is used to complete it. The chain couples TRBV5-1 to TRBJ1-1; TRBD1 might be the D (5 bases). Germline V gene data show CDR1 as SGHRS and CDR2 as YFSETQ. V was shortened by 7 bases and J by 4 bases, with 17 bases between the two germline ends. This CDR3 spans 14 amino acids. The CDR3 bases that were read are TGCGCCAGCGGTCTGGGACTCCAAGCCACTGAA. It is translated as CASGLGLQATE. The CDR3 reads in full as CASGLGLQATEAFF.

As concerns this clone: From the germline J gene comes the end of the CDR3, since the read stops 3 residues before it. This chain connects TRBV15 to TRBJ2-7; D might be TRBD1 (5 bases). With 0 bases removed from V and 4 bases from J, the gap between germline ends came to 19 bases. In germline, CDR1 is LNHNV, CDR2 YYDKDF (reference sequence). The CDR3 is 17 residues long. The chain's CDR3 is CATSREAGQGLSYEQYF. CDR3 DNA, as far as it was read: TGTGCCACCAGCAGAGAGGCCGGGCAGGGCCTCTCGTACGAG. Full variable domain (remainder filled in from reference TRBV15 and TRBJ2-7): DAMVIQNPRYQVTQFGKPVTLSCSQTLNHNVMYWYQQKSSQAPKLLFHYYDKDFNNEADTPDNFQSRRPNTSFCFLDIRSPGLGDTAMYLCATSREAGQGLSYEQYFGPGTRLTVT.

Details on this clone: The read halts 3 residues ahead of the CDR3 end, with the missing end drawn from the germline J gene. The chain recombines TRBV19 with TRBJ1-2; the match to TRBD1 covers 10 bases. The germline V gene has CDR1 LNHDA and CDR2 SQIVND (reference sequence). This CDR3 is 14 amino acids long. CDR3 DNA (partial): TGTGCCAGTAGCACCGGGACAGGGGTAATAGGC. It yields the protein CASSTGTGVIG. The entire CDR3 protein reads CASSTGTGVIGYTF.

On this clone itself: Sequencing ends 3 residues short of the CDR3 end; the germline J gene provides the rest. The rearrangement uses TRBV7-9 and TRBJ2-1; 7 bases map to TRBD2. This CDR3 has 14 residues. The V and J ends lost 10 bases and 3 bases, in that order; junction bases with no gene match: 9. The germline gives CDR1 SEHNR, CDR2 FQNEAQ (reference sequence). CDR3 loop: CATTSSGGYNEQFF. CDR3 bases read: TGTGCCACGACTAGCTCTGGGGGCTACAATGAG.

In regard to this clone: Read sequence stops 3 residues before the CDR3 end, and the germline J gene provides the missing end. The chain combines TRBV28 with TRBJ2-1; D perhaps matches TRBD2 (5 bases). V gave up 5 bases and J gave up 5 bases, with 13 bases separating them. CDR3 length: 14 amino acids. The germline V gene encodes CDR1 MDHEN and CDR2 SYDVKM. This CDR3 reads CASSNSGTHNEQFF. The sequenced CDR3 bases are TGTGCCAGCAGTAACAGCGGAACCCACAATGAG.

Details on this clone: The DNA ends 3 residues before the CDR3 does, and the rest of the CDR3 is filled in from the germline J gene. This chain connects TRBV5-6 to TRBJ1-2; D perhaps matches TRBD1 (6 bases). The CDR3 contains 13 residues. The V and J ends lost 2 bases and 7 bases respectively, with 12 bases between them. In germline, CDR1 is SGHDT, CDR2 YYEEEE. The sequenced CDR3 bases are TGTGCCAGCAGCTTCCAGGGGACATTTGGC. Its protein is CASSFQGTFG. The full-length CDR3 reads as CASSFQGTFGYTF.

In regard to this clone: The read terminates 3 residues ahead of where the CDR3 ends, so the germline J gene completes it. The rearrangement uses TRBV9 and TRBJ2-3; possible D gene TRBD1, 6 bases. The CDR3 is 16 residues long. Trimming took 2 bases from V and 1 from J, leaving 14 bases between them. CDR1 and CDR2 from the germline V gene are SGDLS and YYNGEE. The part of the CDR3 DNA that was read is TGTGCCAGCAGCGTCCGACAGGTGAGCGGCACAGATACG. This sequence encodes CASSVRQVSGTDT. The complete CDR3 sequence is CASSVRQVSGTDTQYF.

Comments on this clone: The read ends 3 residues shy of where the CDR3 ends; the end is completed using the germline J gene. The chain is built from TRBV11-2 and TRBJ1-1; the D is unclear. The germline gives CDR1 SGHAT, CDR2 FQNNGV. Between the trimmed V and J ends, which lost 1 base and 0 bases, there was a span of 3 bases. This CDR3 comprises 13 residues. The CDR3 DNA, read in part, is TGTGCCAGCAGCTTAGCCATGAACACTGAA. Encoded protein: CASSLAMNTE. The entire CDR3 protein reads CASSLAMNTEAFF.

Comments on this clone: The read finishes 3 residues shy of the CDR3 end, and the germline J gene is used to complete it. V usage is TRBV5-1 and J usage is TRBJ2-7; 8 bases agree with TRBD2. J lost 5 bases, V lost 2 bases, and 3 bases had no gene match. Germline lookup yields CDR1 SGHRS and CDR2 YFSETQ. The CDR3 loop spans 13 amino acids. CDR3 sequence: CASSLRAGDEQYF. The sequenced part of the CDR3 DNA is TGCGCCAGCAGCTTACGAGCGGGAGACGAG.

This clone shows up as medium-sized by frequency. The CDR3 is cut off 3 residues early in the read; its end comes from the germline J gene. This rearrangement joins TRBV20-1 to TRBJ2-2, with 10 positions matching TRBD1. The CDR3 totals 15 residues. The germline CDR1 and CDR2 sequences are DFQATT and SNEGSKA (reference sequence). The ends lost 3 bases at V and 3 bases at J; junction bases unmatched: 4. CDR3 bases read: TGCAGTGCTAGGGGACAGGGGAGATACACCGGGGAG. The encoded protein is CSARGQGRYTGE. The whole CDR3 sequence is CSARGQGRYTGELFF.

In the case of this clone: The CDR3 end falls 3 residues outside the read, so it is completed with the germline J gene. The chain employs TRBV19 and TRBJ2-3, with TRBD2 matching over 11 bases. Germline V lookup: CDR1 LNHDA, CDR2 SQIVND (reference sequence). This CDR3 has 13 residues. V shed 9 bases and J 3 bases; nucleotides not matched to a gene: 2. This CDR3 is CASRLAGTDTQYF. The sequenced part of the CDR3 DNA is TGTGCCAGCAGACTAGCGGGAACAGATACG.

In terms of frequency, this clone is medium-sized. The read stops 3 residues short of the end of the CDR3; the missing end is completed from the germline J gene. This chain uses TRBV29-1 with TRBJ2-3, with D maybe TRBD1 (6 bases). Deletions cut 1 base from V and 8 bases from J, with 25 bases between. This CDR3 comprises 17 residues. From germline, CDR1 is SQVTM and CDR2 ANQGSEA. CDR3 residues: CSVEGGGSVFRRGTQYF. CDR3 bases read: TGCAGCGTTGAAGGTGGGGGCTCAGTCTTCCGACGGGGTACG.

Turning to this clone: The CDR3 goes on 3 residues after the read ends, and that part is filled in from the germline J gene. The V and J genes are TRBV28 and TRBJ1-1; D perhaps matches TRBD1 (5 bases). Trimming took off 2 bases at V and 4 bases at J, with 11 bases between the two ends. Looked up from germline, CDR1 is MDHEN and CDR2 is SYDVKM. This CDR3 has 14 residues. CDR3 DNA (partial): TGTGCCAGCAGTTTACCAGGGAGGAGCACTGAA. This translates into CASSLPGRSTE. The full-length CDR3 reads as CASSLPGRSTEAFF.